Listed below are T cell receptor beta chains from one sample, sequenced in a study of blood T cell repertoires in COVID-19. Clones were read by immunoSEQ multiplex PCR, and TCRdb kept only the in-frame ones, dropping some. The repertoire holds roughly 500,000 clones, with roughly nine tenths as singletons. Input material: PBMCs or T cells enriched from blood (not recorded which). These receptors were obtained from an older woman who had recovered from COVID-19. CDR3s include the opening cysteine and the closing phenylalanine or tryptophan. D genes are given only for firm matches. Clone size is given for some rows only: seen once, a few or many times, or a class if the clone is expanded.

>.|TRBD1|TRBV3-1/TRBV3-2|TRBJ1-4
TGTGCCAGCAGCCCAGGGACAGTGGAAAATGAAAAACTGTTTTTT
CASSPGTVENEKLFF
>.|TRBD1|TRBV19|TRBJ2-3
TGTGCCAGTAGTATCCGGGACAGGGGGCTTGATACGCAGTATTTT
CASSIRDRGLDTQYF
>.|.|TRBV24-1|TRBJ1-2
TGTGCCACCAGTGGGCCGGACATTCGTAACTATGGCTACACCTTC
CATSGPDIRNYGYTF
>few|TRBD1|TRBV2|TRBJ1-5
TGTGCCAGCAGTCTTGACGGACAGGGCCATCAGCCCCAGCATTTT
CASSLDGQGHQPQHF
>.|.|TRBV24-1|TRBJ2-3
TGTGCCACCAGTGATCCAGGGATTCGAGATTCCACAGATACGCAGTATTTT
CATSDPGIRDSTDTQYF
>.|TRBD2|TRBV19|TRBJ2-2
TGTGCCAGTAGGAATCAGGGAGGGACCGGGGAGCTGTTTTTT
CASRNQGGTGELFF
>.|TRBD1|TRBV6-5|TRBJ1-1
TGTGCCAACCGACAGGGCCAAAACACTGAAGCTTTCTTT
CANRQGQNTEAFF
>once|.|TRBV12-3/TRBV12-4|TRBJ1-1
TGTGCCAGCAGTTTCCCGCCCTTTGCGAAAGCTTTCTTT
CASSFPPFAKAFF
>once|TRBD1|TRBV15|TRBJ1-2
TGTGCCACCAGCAGAGGTACGACAGGGAGATCTGGCTACACCTTC
CATSRGTTGRSGYTF
>.|.|TRBV5-1|TRBJ1-1
TGCGCCAGCACCCTGGAGATAGGACGAGGGACTGAAGCTTTCTTT
CASTLEIGRGTEAFF
>.|.|TRBV25-1|TRBJ1-4
TGTGCCAGCAGTGAAGGGGGGGTTGGAGAAAAACTGTTTTTT
CASSEGGVGEKLFF
>.|.|TRBV30|TRBJ2-2
TGTGCCTGGACCGAGACCGGGGAGCTGTTTTTT
CAWTETGELFF
>.|TRBD1|TRBV5-1|TRBJ2-3
TGCGCCAGCAGAGGGACAGGGATGGAACGCCGCACAGATACGCAGTATTTT
CASRGTGMERRTDTQYF
>few|.|TRBV7-9|TRBJ1-6
TGTGCCAGCGGAGGACAGAGCTCCTATAATTCACCCCTCCACTTT
CASGGQSSYNSPLHF
>.|TRBD2|TRBV9|TRBJ2-1
TGTGCCAGCAGCGTAGTGCCGGGGGGGCATAACAGTGAGCAGTTCTTC
CASSVVPGGHNSEQFF
>.|.|TRBV12-3/TRBV12-4|TRBJ1-1
TGTGCCAGCAGTTTGACAAGTAACACTGAAGCTTTCTTT
CASSLTSNTEAFF
>.|.|TRBV7-8|TRBJ2-5
TGTGCCAGCAGCCAGCGCCCGGATCCTAACAGGGAGACCCAGTACTTC
CASSQRPDPNRETQYF
>.|.|TRBV5-5|TRBJ2-5
TGTGCCAGCAGCTTCTTGGGAGACCAAGAGACCCAGTACTTC
CASSFLGDQETQYF
>.|TRBD2|TRBV4-1|TRBJ2-7
TGCGCCAGCAGCCAAGGGGCCTTAGCGGGGCGCACCTACGAGCAGTACTTC
CASSQGALAGRTYEQYF
>.|.|TRBV25-1|TRBJ1-1
TGTGCCAGCAGTGTATCCACTGAAGCTTTCTTT
CASSVSTEAFF
>.|.|TRBV6-5|TRBJ1-1
TGTGCCAGCAGCCCCGGGGGGGACACTGAAGCTTTCTTT
CASSPGGDTEAFF
>.|TRBD1|TRBV29-1|TRBJ1-1
TGCAGCGCGGGAGGGGGCTCTGAAGCTTTCTTT
CSAGGGSEAFF
>.|.|TRBV29-1|TRBJ1-1
TGCAGCGTTGAAGGATTGGGGGGAGGCACTGAAGCTTTCTTT
CSVEGLGGGTEAFF
>.|.|TRBV6-5|TRBJ1-1
TGTGCCAGCACCACGGGGGGTAGGGCTTTCTTT
CASTTGGRAFF
>.|.|TRBV2|TRBJ1-4
TGTGCCAGCCAACTACCGGGACTTGGGGAGAAACTGTTTTTT
CASQLPGLGEKLFF
>once|.|TRBV7-2|TRBJ2-3
TGTGCCAGCAGCGCTCAAGACAGAGATACGCAGTATTTT
CASSAQDRDTQYF
>.|.|TRBV2|TRBJ1-4
TGTGCCAGCAGTCCACAGGGTCTGGATAATGAAAAACTGTTTTTT
CASSPQGLDNEKLFF
>.|.|TRBV7-6|TRBJ1-1
TGTGCCAGCAGCTTTTCTGGGGCGAACACTGAAGCTTTCTTT
CASSFSGANTEAFF
>.|TRBD1|TRBV24-1|TRBJ2-2
TGTGCCACCAGCGACCCGGGACAGGGTTACACCGGGGAGCTGTTTTTT
CATSDPGQGYTGELFF
>.|.|TRBV10-3|TRBJ2-3
TGTGCCATCTTGGGGGCCACAGATACGCAGTATTTT
CAILGATDTQYF
>.|.|TRBV6-2/TRBV6-3|TRBJ1-2
TGTGCCAGCAGTTACCCCCCCAAAGGGAGCTATGGCTACACCTTC
CASSYPPKGSYGYTF
>.|.|TRBV5-1|TRBJ2-2
TGCGCCAGCAGGGATACAGGGTACACCGGGGAGCTGTTTTTT
CASRDTGYTGELFF
>.|TRBD1|TRBV5-1|TRBJ2-1
TGCGCCAGCAGCATCCGGGACAGGGATGAAGGTGAGCAGTTCTTC
CASSIRDRDEGEQFF
>.|TRBD1|TRBV9|TRBJ2-1
TGTGCCAGCAGCGTCTCTGGACAGGGTTCCAATGAGCAGTTCTTC
CASSVSGQGSNEQFF
>.|TRBD1|TRBV5-6|TRBJ1-6
TGTGCCAGCAGCTTGCCCGGGACAGGGAATTCACCCCTCCACTTT
CASSLPGTGNSPLHF
>.|TRBD1|TRBV19|TRBJ1-1
TGTGCCAGTAGTGGGGACAGCCAATTGAGGTACACTGAAGCTTTCTTT
CASSGDSQLRYTEAFF
>.|TRBD1|TRBV15|TRBJ1-1
TGTGCCACCAGCAGAGGGACAGGGGCGAGGTACACTGAAGCTTTCTTT
CATSRGTGARYTEAFF
>.|.|TRBV6-5|TRBJ1-5
TGTGCCAGCAGTTACTCAGGGGTGGGCAATCAGCCCCAGCATTTT
CASSYSGVGNQPQHF
>.|.|TRBV27|TRBJ2-2
TGTGCCAGCAGTTTCGACAGGAGAGGGAACACCGGGGAGCTGTTTTTT
CASSFDRRGNTGELFF